These 10 T cell receptor beta chains originate from one sample sequenced in a study of early T cells in non-severe SARS-CoV-2 infection. One entry per CDR3 protein, called by TCRdb with MiXCR from the 5' RACE reads. The sample has about 76,000 distinct CDR3 sequences, about 16% seen once. The sequenced sample consisted of whole blood. The source is an adult who was a healthcare worker with PCR-confirmed SARS-CoV-2 infection or an uninfected control (not recorded which).

V gene TRBV7-6 combines with J gene TRBJ2-2; tentative D call: TRBD1 (5 bases). CDR3 length: 18 amino acids. Germline V gene sequence: CDR1 SGHVS, CDR2 FNYEAQ. V lost 5 bases to trimming and J lost 2 bases, with 21 bases between them. CDR3 in amino acids: CASSIRIPRTSNTGELFF. CDR3 nucleotide sequence: TGTGCCAGCAGCATCCGAATTCCTAGGACATCCAACACCGGGGAGCTGTTTTTT.

This clonotype has just a few counts. This chain connects TRBV6-6 to TRBJ1-3; no clear D gene. The V end lost 5 bases, the J end lost 3 bases, and 14 bases lay between the germline ends. Germline loops: CDR1 MNHNY, CDR2 SVGAGI (reference sequence). The CDR3 loop spans 15 amino acids. The CDR3 loop reads CASSPLGVGGNTIYF. The CDR3 DNA reads TGTGCCAGCAGTCCCCTCGGGGTCGGTGGAAACACCATATATTTT.

The chain uses TRBV7-9 and TRBJ2-1, with 7 bases lining up with TRBD2. Trimming cost V 5 bases and J 5 bases; bases outside gene matches: 18. CDR3 length equals 18 residues. Germline CDR1 and CDR2: SEHNR and FQNEAQ (reference sequence). The CDR3 region has the DNA TGTGCCAGCAGCCCCCCCAGTGGAGCGGGACTGTTGAACAATGAGCAGTTCTTC. Translated, it gives CASSPPSGAGLLNNEQFF.

There are a few counts of this clonotype. The V and J genes are TRBV12-3 or TRBV12-4 and TRBJ1-5, with D unresolved. The CDR3 has 14 amino acids. V dropped 5 bases and J dropped 0 bases, with 8 bases sitting between them. In nucleotides, the CDR3 is TGTGCCAGCAGTGATTACTATAGCAATCAGCCCCAGCATTTT. Encoded protein: CASSDYYSNQPQHF.

This clonotype showed up just a few times. The rearrangement joins TRBV7-9 to TRBJ2-2; TRBD2 agrees at 12 bases. The J segment lost 7 bases and the V segment lost 3 bases, leaving 15 bases of the junction unmatched. Germline V gene data show CDR1 as SEHNR and CDR2 as FQNEAQ (reference sequence). This CDR3 contains 19 residues. CDR3 amino acids: CASSFFGLAGRISHGELFF. As DNA, the CDR3 is TGTGCCAGCAGCTTCTTTGGACTAGCGGGGCGGATCTCCCACGGGGAGCTGTTTTTT.

The chain recombines TRBV4-1 with TRBJ1-2; D unclear. V dropped 1 base and J dropped 5 bases, with 8 bases sitting between them. The CDR3 is made up of 13 amino acids. Germline V gene sequence: CDR1 MGHRA, CDR2 YSYEKL. The CDR3 is CASSQVEGYGYTF. The CDR3 DNA sequence: TGCGCCAGCAGCCAAGTAGAAGGGTATGGCTACACCTTC.

This clonotype was detected a few times. V gene TRBV15 combines with J gene TRBJ2-6; D gene uncertain. There are 16 residues in the CDR3. Germline CDR1 and CDR2: LNHNV and YYDKDF (reference sequence). V shed 0 bases and J shed 2 bases, with 8 bases lying between them. The DNA of the CDR3 is TGTGCCACCAGCAGAGATCTAGGCACTGGGGCCAACGTCCTGACTTTC. Its translation: CATSRDLGTGANVLTF.

The chain carries TRBV6-2 or TRBV6-3 and TRBJ2-1, with TRBD2 identical over 14 bases. This CDR3 has 19 residues. V shed 6 bases, J shed 7 bases, and the junction held 17 bases outside the gene matches. CDR1 MNHEY and CDR2 SVGEGT come from the germline V gene. The CDR3 loop reads CASSQGTSGSNGFRNEQFF. The CDR3 region has the DNA TGTGCCAGCAGCCAAGGGACTAGCGGGAGTAATGGCTTTCGAAATGAGCAGTTCTTC.

The chain recombines TRBV4-3 with TRBJ2-3, with D possibly being TRBD2 (5 bases). Germline values: CDR1 LGHNA, CDR2 YSLEER. The CDR3 spans 15 residues. Trimming left V 0 bases short and J 5 bases short, with 12 bases between. CDR3 DNA: TGCGCCAGCAGCCAAGATGCCGCCGGGGTAGATACGCAGTATTTT. Its translation: CASSQDAAGVDTQYF.

This clonotype has only a few counts. V usage is TRBV28 and J usage is TRBJ1-4, with 7 nucleotides matching TRBD1. CDR1 is MDHEN, CDR2 SYDVKM, per germline. Trimming at V came to 5 bases and at J to 0 bases, leaving 3 bases not matched to a gene. The CDR3 is made up of 15 amino acids. Written as DNA, the CDR3 is TGTGCCAGCAGTGCCGGGACAGCAACTAATGAAAAACTGTTTTTT. It encodes CASSAGTATNEKLFF.